These 2 T cell receptor beta chains originate from one sample sequenced in a study of T cell responses to AZD1222 COVID-19 vaccine. Sequencing used immunoSEQ multiplex PCR; TCRdb keeps in-frame clones, though not all of them. Of 90,000 to 150,000 clones in the sample, 87% were seen once. Specimen: peripheral blood, collected 28 days after the second AZD1222 dose. The receptors shown here come from an adult who received the AZD1222 COVID-19 vaccine.

The chain has TRBV7-9 and TRBJ2-7; 7 bases are shared with TRBD1. The J segment lost 3 bases and the V segment lost 1 base, leaving 3 bases of the junction unmatched. CDR1 is SEHNR, CDR2 FQNEAQ, per germline (reference sequence). The CDR3 is 14 amino acids. In nucleotides, the CDR3 is TGTGCCAGCAGCTTAGAAAGGGACAGCTACGAGCAGTACTTC. Translating gives CASSLERDSYEQYF.

Here the CDR3 reads CASSFGDLQRRAFF. The CDR3 DNA sequence: TGTGCCAGCAGCTTCGGAGATCTTCAACGTAGGGCTTTCTTT. The chain is built from TRBV7-8 and TRBJ1-1; D is ambiguous. V was pared by 3 bases and J by 11 bases, with 19 bases between. The CDR3 totals 14 residues. Germline V lookup: CDR1 SGHVS, CDR2 FQNEAQ. Based on the CDR3 plus reference TRBV7-8 and TRBJ1-1, the full variable domain is GAGVSQSPRYKVAKRGQDVALRCDPISGHVSLFWYQQALGQGPEFLTYFQNEAQLDKSGLPSDRFFAERPEGSVSTLKIQRTQQEDSAVYLCASSFGDLQRRAFFGQGTRLTVV.